This entry features one TCR beta chain sequence. Its target is unknown. This specimen comes from a study of cytomegalovirus exposure and HLA in healthy donors. The overall study: An analysis done earlier identified 120 million or so unique TCR beta sequences from 200 million or so T cells.

Use of 60 Vbeta and 13 Jbeta primers characterized the PCR. Here immunoSEQ multiplex PCR was the method, and the copy in TCRdb shows in-frame clones only, minus some. This repertoire shows 75,000 to 95,000 clones, more than 60% found once; its top ten account for around an eighth. Study-wide findings and caveats: No immune exposure information besides CMV serostatus was available.

Trimming left V 3 bases short and J 8 bases short, with 14 bases between. Germline-derived CDR1 and CDR2 are LNHDA and SQIVND (reference sequence). The CDR3 length is 15 residues. The sequenced material came from PBMCs. This receptor was taken from a human donor in good health. The V call is TRBV19, the J call TRBJ1-6, with D maybe TRBD1 (5 bases). The CDR3 spells CASSMDGGFDSPLHF. Written as DNA, the CDR3 is TGTGCCAGTAGTATGGATGGGGGGTTTGATTCACCCCTCCACTTT.